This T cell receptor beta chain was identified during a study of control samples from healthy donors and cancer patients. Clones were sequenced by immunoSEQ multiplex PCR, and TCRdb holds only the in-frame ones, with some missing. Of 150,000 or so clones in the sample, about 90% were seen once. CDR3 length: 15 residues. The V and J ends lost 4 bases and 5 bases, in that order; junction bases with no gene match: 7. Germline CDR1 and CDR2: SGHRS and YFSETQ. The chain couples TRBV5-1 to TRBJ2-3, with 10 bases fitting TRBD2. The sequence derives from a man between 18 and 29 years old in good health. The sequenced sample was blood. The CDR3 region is CASSQAGGPVDTQYF. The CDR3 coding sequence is TGCGCCAGCAGCCAAGCGGGGGGGCCCGTAGATACGCAGTATTTT.